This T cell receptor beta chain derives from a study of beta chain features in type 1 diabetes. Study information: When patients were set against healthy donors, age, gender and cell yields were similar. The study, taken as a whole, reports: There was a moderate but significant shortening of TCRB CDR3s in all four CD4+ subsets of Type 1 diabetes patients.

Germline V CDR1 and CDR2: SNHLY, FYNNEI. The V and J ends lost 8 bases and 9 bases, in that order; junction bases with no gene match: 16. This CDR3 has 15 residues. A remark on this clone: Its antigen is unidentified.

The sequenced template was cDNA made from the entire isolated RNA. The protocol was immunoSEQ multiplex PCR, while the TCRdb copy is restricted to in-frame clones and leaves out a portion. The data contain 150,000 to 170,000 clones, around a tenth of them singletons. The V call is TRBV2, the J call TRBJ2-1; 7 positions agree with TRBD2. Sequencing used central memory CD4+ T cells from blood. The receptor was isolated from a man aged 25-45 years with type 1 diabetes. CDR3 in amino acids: CASGPRTRGIAEQFF. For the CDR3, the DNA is TGTGCCAGCGGCCCGCGGACTAGAGGTATCGCTGAGCAGTTCTTC.